The 32 T cell receptor beta chains presented below share a single source sample, sequenced in a study of control samples from healthy donors and cancer patients. Clones were read by immunoSEQ multiplex PCR, and TCRdb kept only the in-frame ones, dropping some. This sample has approximately 70,000 clones, with roughly 82% found just once. Input material: blood. These receptors originate from a man aged 45 to 65 in good health.

The chain is built from TRBV6-1 and TRBJ2-3; 10 bases fit TRBD2. The CDR3 is made up of 17 amino acids. The germline V gene has CDR1 MNHNS and CDR2 SASEGT. V gave up 6 bases and J gave up 2 bases; unmatched junction bases: 11. The CDR3 bases are TGTGCCAGCAGGGAAAACATAGCGGGAGGTTACACAGATACGCAGTATTTT. This sequence encodes CASRENIAGGYTDTQYF.

This sequence joins TRBV18 and TRBJ1-6; TRBD1 matches at 7 bases. From germline, CDR1 is KGHSH and CDR2 LQKENI. V lost 8 bases, J lost 4 bases, and 5 bases stayed unmatched. The CDR3 totals 14 residues. The CDR3, as DNA: TGTGCCAGCACTTGGGACAGATATAATTCACCCCTCCACTTT. Translation gives CASTWDRYNSPLHF.

This chain uses TRBV4-3 with TRBJ2-3; 7 nucleotides agree with TRBD2. Germline CDR1 LGHNA, CDR2 YSLEER. This CDR3 comprises 16 residues. Germline trimming cut 1 base from V and 0 bases from J; bases unmatched to any gene: 4. CDR3 sequence (DNA): TGCGCCAGCAGCCAAGCATCAGCGGGGAGCACAGATACGCAGTATTTT. Protein: CASSQASAGSTDTQYF.

The rearrangement uses TRBV12-5 and TRBJ1-2, with 7 bases identical to TRBD1. CDR3 length equals 16 residues. V was clipped by 3 bases and J by 7 bases; unmatched bases: 14. Germline lookup yields CDR1 LGHNT and CDR2 FRNRAP. CDR3 in DNA: TGTGCTAGTGGTTTAAAGCACAGGGGATGGAGGGGTGGCTACACCTTC. Translating gives CASGLKHRGWRGGYTF.

V gene TRBV24-1 combines with J gene TRBJ2-2; TRBD2 aligns across 9 bases. CDR3 length: 17 amino acids. V dropped 3 bases and J dropped 2; count of bases not matched to a gene: 6. CDR1 is KGHDR, CDR2 SFDVKD, per germline. CDR3 DNA sequence: TGTGCCACCAGTGATCCAGGGACTAGCAGTAACACCGGGGAGCTGTTTTTT. It codes for CATSDPGTSSNTGELFF.

This clone came up once. The chain couples TRBV5-5 to TRBJ1-5; D is undetermined. The V and J ends lost 0 bases and 1 base respectively, with 8 bases between them. CDR1 is SGHKS and CDR2 is YYEKEE in the germline V gene (reference sequence). The CDR3 totals 15 residues. CDR3 loop: CASSLGGGSNQPQHF. The CDR3 DNA is TGTGCCAGCAGCTTGGGGGGAGGAAGCAATCAGCCCCAGCATTTT.

The chain joins TRBV4-1 to TRBJ1-6; no clear D. In germline, CDR1 is MGHRA, CDR2 YSYEKL. V shed 0 bases and J shed 9 bases, with 0 bases lying between them. The CDR3 has 11 residues. The CDR3 DNA is TGCGCCAGCAGCCAAGATTCACCCCTCCACTTT. Amino acids: CASSQDSPLHF.

V and J are TRBV4-1 and TRBJ2-7; possible D gene TRBD1, 6 bases. Germline-derived CDR1 and CDR2 are MGHRA and YSYEKL. The germline V and J ends were trimmed by 4 bases and 7 bases, with 8 bases remaining between them. CDR3 length: 11 residues. The CDR3 loop is CASSPGQEQYF. The DNA for the CDR3 is TGCGCCAGCAGCCCAGGACAGGAGCAGTACTTC.

The rearrangement joins TRBV18 to TRBJ1-5, with D perhaps matching TRBD1 (6 bases). CDR1 is KGHSH and CDR2 is LQKENI in the germline V gene. V gave up 4 bases and J gave up 5 bases, with 18 bases separating them. CDR3 length: 16 residues. CDR3 bases: TGTGCCAGCTCACTGTATGGACAGCAGGGAGATCAGCCCCAGCATTTT. Translation gives CASSLYGQQGDQPQHF.

The chain links TRBV5-6 to TRBJ1-2, with 9 bases aligning to TRBD1. The CDR3 is 13 residues long. The trim removed 2 bases at V and 8 bases at J, leaving 4 bases unmatched. The germline CDR1 and CDR2 sequences are SGHDT and YYEEEE. The CDR3, as DNA: TGTGCCAGCAGCTTAGGACAGGGGCGAGGCTACACCTTC. Amino acids: CASSLGQGRGYTF.

V gene TRBV5-4 combines with J gene TRBJ1-5; no clear D. CDR1 and CDR2 (germline): SGHNT, YYREEE (reference sequence). CDR3 length: 13 residues. V dropped 4 bases and J dropped 4 bases, with 9 bases sitting between them. DNA of the CDR3: TGTGCCAGCAGCGTTGACGGGAATCAGCCCCAGCATTTT. This sequence encodes CASSVDGNQPQHF. Complete variable domain (other parts from reference TRBV5-4 and TRBJ1-5): ETGVTQSPTHLIKTRGQQVTLRCSSQSGHNTVSWYQQALGQGPQFIFQYYREEENGRGNFPPRFSGLQFPNYSSELNVNALELDDSALYLCASSVDGNQPQHFGDGTRLSIL.

This clone has only one observation. The V and J genes are TRBV28 and TRBJ2-1, with D unclear. Trimming removed 5 bases from V and 5 bases from J, with 13 bases in between. Germline V gives CDR1 MDHEN, CDR2 SYDVKM. The CDR3 spans 14 residues. The DNA for the CDR3 is TGTGCCAGCAGTCCACCCCTACCTAACAATGAGCAGTTCTTC. It specifies CASSPPLPNNEQFF.

V is TRBV6-5 and J is TRBJ2-1, with TRBD1 matching 11 bases. This CDR3 has 16 residues. The ends lost 4 bases at V and 7 bases at J; junction bases unmatched: 9. Germline CDR1 and CDR2: MNHEY and SVGAGI. DNA for the CDR3: TGTGCCAGCAGTTTCGGACAGGGGGCTTTTGGAAATGAGCAGTTCTTC. It yields the protein CASSFGQGAFGNEQFF.

The CDR3 sequence is CASRSLAGGLREQFF. For the CDR3, the DNA is TGTGCCAGCAGATCCTTAGCGGGAGGGCTTCGTGAGCAGTTCTTC. V gene TRBV6-5 combines with J gene TRBJ2-1, with 11 bases fitting TRBD2. This CDR3 has 15 residues. Germline V CDR1 and CDR2: MNHEY, SVGAGI. Trimming cost V 6 bases and J 9 bases; bases outside gene matches: 10.

The J gene is TRBJ2-2, the V gene TRBV2; D is possibly TRBD2 (6 bases). The V end was cut by 6 bases, the J end by 8 bases, with 13 bases between. The CDR3 is 13 amino acids. The germline V gene encodes CDR1 SNHLY and CDR2 FYNNEI. The CDR3: CASSGGTSGELFF. Written as DNA, the CDR3 is TGTGCCAGCAGCGGGGGAACAAGTGGGGAGCTGTTTTTT.

This chain joins TRBV27 and TRBJ2-3, with D perhaps matching TRBD2 (5 bases). The CDR3 spans 17 residues. V was pared by 3 bases and J by 0 bases, with 16 bases between. Germline CDR1 and CDR2: MNHEY and SMNVEV (reference sequence). The CDR3 protein is CASSFLRGTSSTDTQYF. CDR3 DNA: TGTGCCAGCAGTTTTCTACGGGGAACCTCTAGCACAGATACGCAGTATTTT.

V usage is TRBV19 and J usage is TRBJ2-3, with 8 bases fitting TRBD2. The CDR3 has 17 amino acids. The junction had 15 bases not matched to a gene; V was cut back by 8 bases and J by 2 bases. Looked up from germline, CDR1 is LNHDA and CDR2 is SQIVND (reference sequence). The CDR3 DNA is TGTGCCAGTCTTCCGGGGGGGTTGGGTCCCTTCACAGATACGCAGTATTTT. It is translated as CASLPGGLGPFTDTQYF.

The rearrangement joins TRBV5-1 to TRBJ1-2, with a weak D call TRBD1 (6 bases). This CDR3 spans 13 amino acids. The V gene lost 2 bases and the J gene lost 6 bases, with 11 bases spanning the gap. CDR1 SGHRS and CDR2 YFSETQ come from the germline V gene. CDR3 sequence: CASSFPTGNGYTF. The CDR3 DNA reads TGCGCCAGCAGCTTCCCGACAGGAAATGGCTACACCTTC.

The rearrangement links TRBV5-1 to TRBJ1-2, with a possible D match to TRBD1 (6 bases). The V gene's germline CDR1 is SGHRS and CDR2 YFSETQ. V was clipped by 4 bases and J by 1 base, with 11 bases between them. CDR3 length: 14 residues. In DNA form, the CDR3 reads TGCGCCAGCAGCACAGGGACGGATAACTATGGCTACACCTTC. Encoded protein: CASSTGTDNYGYTF. The full variable domain, with the rest looked up from reference TRBV5-1 and TRBJ1-2, is KAGVTQTPRYLIKTRGQQVTLSCSPISGHRSVSWYQQTPGQGLQFLFEYFSETQRNKGNFPGRFSGRQFSNSRSEMNVSTLELGDSALYLCASSTGTDNYGYTFGSGTRLTVV.

The genes are TRBV6-1 and TRBJ2-3; the D gene is possibly TRBD2 (6 bases). This CDR3 contains 16 residues. Germline V gene sequence: CDR1 MNHNS, CDR2 SASEGT. The V and J ends lost 2 bases and 1 base respectively, with 13 bases between them. The CDR3 protein is CASSETSRSGTDTQYF. For the CDR3, the DNA is TGTGCCAGCAGTGAAACTAGCAGATCTGGCACAGATACGCAGTATTTT.

V and J are TRBV30 and TRBJ2-3; 10 bases agree with TRBD2. Germline V lookup: CDR1 GTSNPN, CDR2 SVGIG (reference sequence). The J segment lost 2 bases and the V segment lost 4 bases, leaving 9 bases of the junction unmatched. This CDR3 spans 16 amino acids. The CDR3 sequence: CAWTPGTSASTDTQYF. The CDR3 DNA is TGTGCCTGGACCCCCGGGACTAGCGCCTCCACAGATACGCAGTATTTT.

The chain joins TRBV27 to TRBJ2-1; TRBD2 might be the D (5 bases). CDR1 MNHEY and CDR2 SMNVEV come from the germline V gene (reference sequence). The CDR3 has 12 amino acids. Trimming pared 2 bases from V and 10 bases from J, leaving 9 bases between. DNA for the CDR3: TGTGCCAGCAGTTTAACCAGCGGCGAGCAGTTCTTC. This gives the protein CASSLTSGEQFF.

The rearrangement joins TRBV10-3 to TRBJ1-2; D ambiguous. V was pared by 4 bases and J by 6 bases, with 18 bases between. The CDR3 is made up of 15 amino acids. The germline V gene encodes CDR1 ENHRY and CDR2 SYGVKD. CDR3 residues: CAISASRGVENGYTF. In DNA form, the CDR3 reads TGTGCCATCAGTGCCTCCCGAGGAGTAGAAAATGGCTACACCTTC.

This clone has just one count. The V call is TRBV2, the J call TRBJ2-7; D not certain. Trimming removed 8 bases at V and 2 bases at J, with 16 bases between. Germline assignment: CDR1 SNHLY and CDR2 FYNNEI. The CDR3 covers 14 residues. The chain's CDR3 is CASSVGWDAYEQYF. The CDR3 bases are TGTGCCAGCTCTGTCGGGTGGGATGCCTACGAGCAGTACTTC. The full variable domain, completed using reference TRBV2 and TRBJ2-7, is EPEVTQTPSHQVTQMGQEVILRCVPISNHLYFYWYRQILGQKVEFLVSFYNNEISEKSEIFDDQFSVERPDGSNFTLKIRSTKLEDSAMYFCASSVGWDAYEQYFGPGTRLTVT.

The chain recombines TRBV19 with TRBJ1-1; TRBD1 is a possible D gene (6 bases). This CDR3 has 12 amino acids. Looked up from germline, CDR1 is LNHDA and CDR2 is SQIVND (reference sequence). Trimming cost V 10 bases and J 4 bases, with 13 bases left between them. The chain's CDR3 is CATNSGATEAFF. CDR3 coding DNA: TGTGCCACCAATTCAGGGGCCACTGAAGCTTTCTTT.

V is TRBV3-1 (or the pseudogene TRBV3-2) and J is TRBJ2-7; 11 nucleotides match TRBD2. V lost 2 bases and J lost 3; bases outside the gene matches: 0. The CDR3 consists of 14 residues. Germline V lookup: CDR1 LGHDT, CDR2 YNNKEL (reference sequence). The CDR3 coding sequence is TGTGCCAGCAGCCAAACTAGCGGGAGCTACGAGCAGTACTTC. Translated, it gives CASSQTSGSYEQYF.

The rearrangement links TRBV2 to TRBJ1-5; D might be TRBD1 (6 bases). CDR1 is SNHLY and CDR2 is FYNNEI in the germline V gene. V gave up 2 bases and J gave up 2 bases, with 13 bases separating them. This CDR3 has 16 amino acids. The CDR3 loop reads CASSEWGAKGNQPQHF. CDR3 sequence (DNA): TGTGCCAGCAGTGAATGGGGGGCTAAGGGCAATCAGCCCCAGCATTTT.

This clone has just one count. The V and J genes are TRBV10-3 and TRBJ1-2; the D is unclear. The ends were cut back, 9 bases at V and 4 bases at J, with 18 bases in the middle. Germline CDR1 ENHRY, CDR2 SYGVKD. The CDR3 runs to 14 residues. DNA for the CDR3: TGTGCCATTACGTGGAGTGGGCAGACCTATGGCTACACCTTC. Translating it yields CAITWSGQTYGYTF.

This chain uses TRBV6-5 with TRBJ1-4, with 9 bases identical to TRBD1. Losses at the gene ends were 5 bases for V and 8 bases for J; bases not matched to a gene: 6. This CDR3 has 14 residues. The germline CDR1 and CDR2 sequences are MNHEY and SVGAGI. CDR3 loop: CASSKGQGIEKLFF. CDR3 sequence (DNA): TGTGCCAGCAGTAAGGGACAGGGAATCGAAAAACTGTTTTTT.

The chain couples TRBV18 to TRBJ1-5; D may be TRBD1 (6 bases). The CDR3 runs to 15 residues. Trimming cost V 2 bases and J 9 bases, with 17 bases left between them. Germline V gene sequence: CDR1 KGHSH, CDR2 LQKENI. DNA of the CDR3: TGTGCCAGCTCACCATACGCAGGGGCCCTTTTGCCCCAGCATTTT. Amino acids: CASSPYAGALLPQHF. Looking up the rest from reference TRBV18 and TRBJ1-5 gives the full variable domain: NAGVMQNPRHLVRRRGQEARLRCSPMKGHSHVYWYRQLPEEGLKFMVYLQKENIIDESGMPKERFSAEFPKEGPSILRIQQVVRGDSAAYFCASSPYAGALLPQHFGDGTRLSIL.

This clone has a single count. This sequence joins TRBV18 and TRBJ1-1, with a weak D call TRBD1 (5 bases). The CDR3 loop spans 13 amino acids. Looked up from germline, CDR1 is KGHSH and CDR2 is LQKENI. V lost 3 bases and J 3 bases, leaving 8 bases between the germline ends. The CDR3 bases are TGTGCCAGCTCACCGGGGCCTGACACTGAAGCTTTCTTT. Protein: CASSPGPDTEAFF.

V gene TRBV2 combines with J gene TRBJ1-1, with D tentatively TRBD1 (5 bases). V gave up 1 base and J gave up 6 bases, with 15 bases separating them. The germline V gene has CDR1 SNHLY and CDR2 FYNNEI. This CDR3 has 15 amino acids. The CDR3 here is CASSEVLGWGAEAFF. The CDR3 DNA reads as TGTGCCAGCAGTGAAGTGTTGGGTTGGGGGGCTGAAGCTTTCTTT. Full variable domain (missing parts from reference TRBV2 and TRBJ1-1): EPEVTQTPSHQVTQMGQEVILRCVPISNHLYFYWYRQILGQKVEFLVSFYNNEISEKSEIFDDQFSVERPDGSNFTLKIRSTKLEDSAMYFCASSEVLGWGAEAFFGQGTRLTVV.